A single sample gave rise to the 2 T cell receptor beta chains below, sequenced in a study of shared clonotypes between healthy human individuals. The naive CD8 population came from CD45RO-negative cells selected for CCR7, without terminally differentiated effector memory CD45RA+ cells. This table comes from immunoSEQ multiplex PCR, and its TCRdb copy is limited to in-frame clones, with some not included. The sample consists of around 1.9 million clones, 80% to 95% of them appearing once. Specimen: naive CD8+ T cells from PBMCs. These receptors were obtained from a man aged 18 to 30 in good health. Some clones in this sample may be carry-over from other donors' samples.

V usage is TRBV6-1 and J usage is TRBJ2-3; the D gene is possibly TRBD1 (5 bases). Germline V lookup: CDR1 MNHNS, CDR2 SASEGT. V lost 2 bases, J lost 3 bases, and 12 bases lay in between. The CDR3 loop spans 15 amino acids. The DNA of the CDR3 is TGTGCCAGCAGTGAACGTCGGCAGGGAACAGATACGCAGTATTTT. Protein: CASSERRQGTDTQYF.

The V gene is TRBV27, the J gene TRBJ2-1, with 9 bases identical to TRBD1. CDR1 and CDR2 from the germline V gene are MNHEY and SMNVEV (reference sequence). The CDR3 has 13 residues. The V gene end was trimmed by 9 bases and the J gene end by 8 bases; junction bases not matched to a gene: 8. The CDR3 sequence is CASGTGYGDEQFF. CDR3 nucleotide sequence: TGTGCCAGTGGGACAGGGTATGGGGATGAGCAGTTCTTC.